This T cell receptor (beta chain) was obtained from a study of cytomegalovirus exposure and HLA in healthy donors. The study ran its PCR with 60 Vbeta and 13 Jbeta primers. Profiling relied on immunoSEQ multiplex PCR, and the TCRdb table lists in-frame clones only, not all of them. Of 200,000 or so clones in the sample, over 65% are singletons; the top ten hold about 2.8%. This clone was observed a handful of times. This CDR3 contains 13 residues. Trimming left V 4 bases short and J 5 bases short, with 12 bases between. Per germline, CDR1 SGHRS and CDR2 YFSETQ. All the people who gave samples were healthy bone marrow donors.

The clonotype comes from a woman in her twenties or thirties in good health and CMV-seronegative. This chain uses TRBV5-1 with TRBJ1-2; D is perhaps TRBD1 (5 bases). The sequenced material came from PBMCs. The CDR3 region is CASSLRVGYGYTF. CDR3 nucleotide sequence: TGCGCCAGCAGCCTCAGGGTGGGATATGGCTACACCTTC.